One sample yielded the 25 T cell receptor beta chains listed below, sequenced in a study of blood T cells in healthy people across ages. Sample-barcoded 5' priming and a J-beta primer mix drove a second PCR of 7 to 11 cycles. TCRdb re-analysed the 5' RACE reads in MiXCR, keeping a single row per CDR3 protein. Of approximately 1,700,000 distinct CDR3 sequences in the sample, 35% to 50% were seen once. The source material was blood. The receptors shown here come from a human donor in good health.

A few counts support this clonotype. The chain links TRBV7-2 to TRBJ1-1, with unresolved D. Trimming took 3 bases from V and 4 from J, leaving 12 bases between them. Germline V gene sequence: CDR1 SGHTA, CDR2 FQGNSA. This CDR3 has 14 amino acids. CDR3 DNA sequence: TGTGCCAGCAGCTTGGGGAGGAGAAGCACTGAAGCTTTCTTT. Translation gives CASSLGRRSTEAFF. Full variable domain (outside the CDR3, taken from reference TRBV7-2 and TRBJ1-1): GAGVSQSPSNKVTEKGKDVELRCDPISGHTALYWYRQSLGQGLEFLIYFQGNSAPDKSGLPSDRFSAERTGGSVSTLTIQRTQQEDSAVYLCASSLGRRSTEAFFGQGTRLTVV.

V gene TRBV20-1 combines with J gene TRBJ1-5; no definite D call. V was pared by 1 base and J by 7 bases, with 17 bases between. The CDR3 extends over 15 amino acids. Germline CDR1 is DFQATT and CDR2 is SNEGSKA (reference sequence). The CDR3 DNA reads TGCAGTGCTAGAGGTTCAGAACCGTTCGGGCAGCCCCAGCATTTT. Translation gives CSARGSEPFGQPQHF.

The genes are TRBV9 and TRBJ2-5; 12 positions agree with TRBD2. This CDR3 is built from 15 residues. V was clipped by 0 bases and J by 11 bases; unmatched bases: 8. Germline values: CDR1 SGDLS, CDR2 YYNGEE. Here the CDR3 DNA reads TGTGCCAGCAGCGTAGCTGGTCTAGCGGGGGGGAGGCAGTACTTC. Amino acids: CASSVAGLAGGRQYF.

This clonotype was observed a handful of times. V is TRBV29-1 and J is TRBJ1-1, with a tentative D call TRBD1 (5 bases). CDR3 length equals 12 residues. Germline CDR1 is SQVTM and CDR2 is ANQGSEA. Trimming took off 3 bases at V and 3 bases at J, with 8 bases between the two ends. The CDR3 spells CSVEGDHTEAFF. DNA for the CDR3: TGCAGCGTTGAGGGGGACCACACTGAAGCTTTCTTT.

The chain joins TRBV4-3 to TRBJ2-4; no clear D. The J call may be faulty, since TRBJ2-7 better matches the DNA end. There are 17 residues in the CDR3. Germline values: CDR1 LGHNA, CDR2 YSLEER. CDR3 coding DNA: TGCGCCAGCAGCCAACTGTTCAACTTCGACTTCTCCTACGAGCAGTACTTC. Encoded protein: CASSQLFNFDFSYEQYF.

This clonotype showed up just a few times. The chain uses TRBV20-1 and TRBJ1-2; possible D gene TRBD1, 5 bases. V lost 2 bases and J 7 bases, leaving 14 bases between the germline ends. This CDR3 has 13 amino acids. Germline CDR1 is DFQATT and CDR2 is SNEGSKA (reference sequence). The CDR3 coding sequence is TGCAGTGCTAGAACAAGGGGTGTTCTTGGCTACACCTTC. As protein: CSARTRGVLGYTF.

The chain is built from TRBV12-3 or TRBV12-4 and TRBJ2-1; TRBD1 might be the D (5 bases). The CDR3 has 15 amino acids. With 7 bases removed from V and 0 bases from J, the gap between germline ends came to 13 bases. The CDR3 region is CASTWGRSSYNEQFF. The CDR3 DNA reads TGTGCCAGCACCTGGGGCCGTAGCTCCTACAATGAGCAGTTCTTC.

The chain uses TRBV19 and TRBJ2-2; maybe TRBD2 (6 bases). Germline V gives CDR1 LNHDA, CDR2 SQIVND (reference sequence). Trimming removed 5 bases from V and 2 bases from J, with 15 bases in between. The CDR3 extends over 16 amino acids. CDR3 in amino acids: CASSYLPGLNTGELFF. CDR3 nucleotides: TGTGCCAGTAGTTATCTTCCGGGACTCAACACCGGGGAGCTGTTTTTT.

The chain employs TRBV9 and TRBJ1-1; D is undetermined. The CDR3 has 13 amino acids. Trimming removed 3 bases from V and 1 base from J, with 7 bases in between. Per the germline V gene, CDR1 is SGDLS and CDR2 is YYNGEE. The chain's CDR3 is CASSADQNTEAFF. In DNA, the CDR3 is TGTGCCAGCAGCGCGGACCAGAACACTGAAGCTTTCTTT.

J is TRBJ2-1 and V is TRBV4-3; possibly TRBD1 for D (6 bases). Germline V gene data show CDR1 as LGHNA and CDR2 as YSLEER. The CDR3 has 15 residues. Trimming stripped 3 bases from V and 6 bases from J, with 15 bases between. The CDR3 coding sequence is TGCGCCAGCAGCCAGGGGATCCGAGGGGGCAATGAGCAGTTCTTC. Amino acids: CASSQGIRGGNEQFF.

The chain recombines TRBV6-5 with TRBJ2-2; tentative D call: TRBD1 (6 bases). V lost 6 bases and J 2 bases, leaving 13 bases between the germline ends. CDR3 size: 15 residues. Germline V gives CDR1 MNHEY, CDR2 SVGAGI. The CDR3 DNA reads as TGTGCCAGCAGAGACCGGGACACAAACACCGGGGAGCTGTTTTTT. Translating gives CASRDRDTNTGELFF.

As for this clonotype: Sequence at one end of the junction differs from germline and may be a read error. V gene TRBV5-5 combines with J gene TRBJ1-1, with TRBD1 matching over 7 bases. CDR1 and CDR2 from the germline V gene are SGHKS and YYEKEE (reference sequence). The CDR3 runs to 15 residues. The CDR3: CTSSLDVDRVPEAFF. CDR3 sequence (DNA): TGTACCAGCAGCTTGGACGTCGACAGGGTACCTGAAGCTTTCTTT. Based on the CDR3 plus reference TRBV5-5 and TRBJ1-1, the full variable domain is DAGVTQSPTHLIKTRGQQVTLRCSPISGHKSVSWYQQVLGQGPQFIFQYYEKEERGRGNFPDRFSARQFPNYSSELNVNALLLGDSALYLCTSSLDVDRVPEAFFGQGTRLTVV.

This chain uses TRBV30 with TRBJ2-6; D call uncertain. There are 14 residues in the CDR3. The V end was cut by 2 bases, the J end by 2 bases, with 7 bases between. Per the germline V gene, CDR1 is GTSNPN and CDR2 is SVGIG (reference sequence). The CDR3 DNA sequence: TGTGCCTGGAGTCAAGAGGCTGGGGCCAACGTCCTGACTTTC. This codes for CAWSQEAGANVLTF.

In its sample, this clonotype was seen a few times. This chain joins TRBV6-1 and TRBJ1-1, with TRBD1 matching over 7 bases. The ends lost 6 bases at V and 11 bases at J; junction bases unmatched: 12. This CDR3 comprises 13 residues. Germline V gene data show CDR1 as MNHNS and CDR2 as SASEGT. CDR3 bases: TGTGCCAGCAGCGAGACGGGACAGCTGGGGGCTTTCTTT. This codes for CASSETGQLGAFF.

This clonotype was recorded a few times. This sequence joins TRBV12-3 or TRBV12-4 and TRBJ2-1; the D gene is possibly TRBD1 (6 bases). The CDR3 sequence is 14 residues long. Trimming stripped 7 bases from V and 7 bases from J, with 17 bases between. CDR3 region: CASTSQGIRNEQFF. In DNA, the CDR3 is TGTGCCAGCACCTCCCAGGGGATTCGAAATGAGCAGTTCTTC.

The chain recombines TRBV5-1 with TRBJ2-5; the match to TRBD1 covers 8 bases. The V gene end was trimmed by 2 bases and the J gene end by 2 bases; junction bases not matched to a gene: 8. This CDR3 is 16 amino acids long. Germline-derived CDR1 and CDR2 are SGHRS and YFSETQ. In DNA form, the CDR3 reads TGCGCCAGCAGCTTAGGGACAGGCAAATCTCAAGAGACCCAGTACTTC. As protein: CASSLGTGKSQETQYF. The complete variable domain, with remaining parts taken from reference TRBV5-1 and TRBJ2-5, reads KAGVTQTPRYLIKTRGQQVTLSCSPISGHRSVSWYQQTPGQGLQFLFEYFSETQRNKGNFPGRFSGRQFSNSRSEMNVSTLELGDSALYLCASSLGTGKSQETQYFGPGTRLLVL.

The chain recombines TRBV20-1 with TRBJ2-7; D unresolved. Between the trimmed V and J ends, which lost 4 bases and 2 bases, there was a span of 12 bases. The CDR3 totals 13 residues. Germline V CDR1 and CDR2: DFQATT, SNEGSKA (reference sequence). This chain's CDR3 is CSAISTYTYEQYF. Here the CDR3 DNA reads TGCAGTGCTATATCTACTTACACCTACGAGCAGTACTTC.

This clonotype was detected ten times or more. V is TRBV27 and J is TRBJ2-3; D might be TRBD2 (6 bases). The CDR3 is made up of 15 amino acids. V lost 6 bases and J 2 bases, leaving 15 bases between the germline ends. Germline assignment: CDR1 MNHEY and CDR2 SMNVEV (reference sequence). CDR3: CASSPRRGSTDTQYF. The CDR3 bases are TGTGCCAGCAGCCCCAGGAGGGGTTCCACAGATACGCAGTATTTT.

A note on this clonotype: A read error may account for a junction end that differs from germline. This sequence joins TRBV5-5 and TRBJ2-3, with a weak D call TRBD2 (6 bases). The V gene's germline CDR1 is SGHKS and CDR2 YYEKEE (reference sequence). This CDR3 spans 13 amino acids. The CDR3 sequence: CASSLASADTRYF. The CDR3 bases are TGTGCCAGCAGCCTAGCTAGCGCAGATACGCGGTATTTT.

This clonotype turned up a few times. The chain couples TRBV3-1 to TRBJ1-2; D not certain. The germline CDR1 and CDR2 sequences are LGHDT and YNNKEL (reference sequence). The CDR3 extends over 16 amino acids. Trimming took 0 bases from V and 1 from J, leaving 12 bases between them. CDR3 amino acids: CASSQDIGQINYGYTF. DNA of the CDR3: TGTGCCAGCAGCCAAGACATCGGCCAGATTAACTATGGCTACACCTTC.

The rearrangement links TRBV24-1 to TRBJ2-5; TRBD2 agrees at 9 bases. The CDR3 has 16 amino acids. The germline V gene encodes CDR1 KGHDR and CDR2 SFDVKD. With V trimmed by 3 bases and J by 5 bases, 9 bases remained unmatched. CDR3 in DNA: TGTGCCACCAGTGATCAGAAGGCGGGGGGGCGGGAGACCCAGTACTTC. It yields the protein CATSDQKAGGRETQYF.

The chain is built from TRBV3-1 and TRBJ1-1; 8 bases are shared with TRBD1. The CDR3 is 15 residues long. The V and J ends lost 0 bases and 4 bases, in that order; junction bases with no gene match: 4. Germline values: CDR1 LGHDT, CDR2 YNNKEL (reference sequence). The CDR3: CASSQEGQGATEAFF. The CDR3 nucleotides are TGTGCCAGCAGCCAAGAGGGGCAGGGGGCCACTGAAGCTTTCTTT.

This clonotype turned up a few times. The V gene is TRBV29-1, the J gene TRBJ2-1, with D possibly being TRBD1 or TRBD2 (6 bases each). The CDR3 is 13 residues long. The ends were cut back, 6 bases at V and 9 bases at J, with 18 bases in the middle. From germline, CDR1 is SQVTM and CDR2 ANQGSEA. CDR3 protein: CSVGGRQGSEQFF. The CDR3, as DNA: TGCAGCGTCGGGGGCCGCCAGGGTTCTGAGCAGTTCTTC.

J is TRBJ2-1 and V is TRBV14; D uncertain. The CDR3 runs 18 residues. Germline assignment: CDR1 SGHDN and CDR2 FVKESK. V dropped 0 bases and J dropped 0 bases, with 15 bases sitting between them. CDR3 nucleotide sequence: TGTGCCAGCAGCCAAGAAGGTGGTGGGGATAGCTCCTACAATGAGCAGTTCTTC. Translation: CASSQEGGGDSSYNEQFF. Full variable domain (rest looked up from reference TRBV14 and TRBJ2-1): EAGVTQFPSHSVIEKGQTVTLRCDPISGHDNLYWYRRVMGKEIKFLLHFVKESKQDESGMPNNRFLAERTGGTYSTLKVQPAELEDSGVYFCASSQEGGGDSSYNEQFFGPGTRLTVL.

V usage is TRBV4-1 and J usage is TRBJ1-3; D is unresolved. The V and J ends lost 5 bases and 0 bases respectively, with 5 bases between them. This CDR3 region has 13 residues. Germline V lookup: CDR1 MGHRA, CDR2 YSYEKL. The CDR3 DNA reads as TGCGCCAGCAGCGTATTCTCTGGAAACACCATATATTTT. Translation gives CASSVFSGNTIYF.